This T cell receptor beta chain was sequenced in a study of cytomegalovirus exposure and HLA in healthy donors. Study conclusions and caveats: Earlier analysis yielded a pattern in which most TCR beta V segments were productive about 87% or about 30% of the time. Most CMV-associated TCR beta chains were later found to appear HLA-restricted.

The CDR3 has 15 residues. V lost 1 base and J 0 bases, leaving 8 bases between the germline ends. CDR1 and CDR2 (germline): LGHNA, YNFKEQ. The PCR used 60 Vbeta and 13 Jbeta primers. Measured with immunoSEQ multiplex PCR; TCRdb has only the in-frame clones, and not every one. The sample lists 75,000 to 100,000 clones; 60% to 80% were seen once. Concerning this clone itself: Its antigen is unidentified.

This sequence was found in a man between 40 and 49 years old in good health and CMV-seronegative. The chain employs TRBV4-2 and TRBJ2-3; possibly TRBD2 for D (6 bases). Sequencing was carried out using PBMCs. CDR3 protein: CASSQVTSSTDTQYF. For the CDR3, the DNA is TGTGCCAGCAGCCAAGTGACTAGTAGCACAGATACGCAGTATTTT.